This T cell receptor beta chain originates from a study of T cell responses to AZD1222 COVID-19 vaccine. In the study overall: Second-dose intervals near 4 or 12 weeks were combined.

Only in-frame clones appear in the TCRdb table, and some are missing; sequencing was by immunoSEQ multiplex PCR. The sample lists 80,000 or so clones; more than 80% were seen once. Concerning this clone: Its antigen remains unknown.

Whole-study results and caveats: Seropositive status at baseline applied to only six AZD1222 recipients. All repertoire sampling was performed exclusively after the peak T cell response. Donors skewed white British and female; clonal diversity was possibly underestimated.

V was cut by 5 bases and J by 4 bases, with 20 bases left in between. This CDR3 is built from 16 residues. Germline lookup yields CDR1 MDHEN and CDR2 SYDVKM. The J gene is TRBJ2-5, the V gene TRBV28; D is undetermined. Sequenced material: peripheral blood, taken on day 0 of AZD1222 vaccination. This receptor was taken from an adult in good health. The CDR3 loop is CASSRPSGPRRETQYF. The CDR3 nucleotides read TGTGCCAGCAGTCGCCCTTCTGGCCCTCGCAGAGAGACCCAGTACTTC. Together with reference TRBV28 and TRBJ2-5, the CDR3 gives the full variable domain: DVKVTQSSRYLVKRTGEKVFLECVQDMDHENMFWYRQDPGLGLRLIYFSYDVKMKEKGDIPEGYSVSREKKERFSLILESASTNQTSMYLCASSRPSGPRRETQYFGPGTRLLVL.